These 11 T cell receptor beta chains originate from one sample sequenced in a study of beta chain features in type 1 diabetes. Investigators reverse transcribed all isolated RNA, so they sequenced expressed TCRB transcripts. Clones were sequenced by immunoSEQ multiplex PCR, and TCRdb holds only the in-frame ones, with some missing. The table includes 250,000 to 350,000 clones, around 15% detected once. The sample consisted of central memory CD4+ T cells from blood. These receptors were obtained from a man aged 25-40 years in good health.

The chain links TRBV4-3 to TRBJ2-7, with TRBD2 as a possible D gene (6 bases). Looked up from germline, CDR1 is LGHNA and CDR2 is YSLEER. CDR3 length equals 14 residues. Trimming stripped 1 base from V and 3 bases from J, with 10 bases between. CDR3 residues: CASSQGTNHYEQYV. The CDR3 DNA is TGCGCCAGCAGCCAAGGGACTAACCACTACGAGCAGTACGTC.

The rearrangement links TRBV18 to TRBJ2-7; tentatively, D is TRBD1 or TRBD2 (5 bases each). From germline, CDR1 is KGHSH and CDR2 LQKENI. This CDR3 has 15 amino acids. The V end was cut by 1 base, the J end by 2 bases, with 12 bases between. The CDR3 region is CASSPLGTGTYEQYF. The CDR3 DNA sequence: TGTGCCAGCTCACCACTAGGGACGGGAACCTACGAGCAGTACTTC.

This clone occurred a few times. The gene calls are TRBV11-3 and TRBJ1-4; 7 bases fit TRBD1. The V gene end was trimmed by 2 bases and the J gene end by 11 bases; junction bases not matched to a gene: 8. The CDR3 has 14 residues. Germline CDR1 SGHNT, CDR2 YENEEA. The CDR3 region has the DNA TGTGCCAGCAGCTTACTGTCGACAGGGCAGAAACTGTTTTTT. This encodes CASSLLSTGQKLFF.

This clone was observed a few times. The rearrangement links TRBV5-1 to TRBJ2-4; a weak D match, TRBD1 (6 bases). V was clipped by 2 bases and J by 0 bases, with 15 bases between them. This CDR3 has 17 residues. CDR1 and CDR2 from the germline V gene are SGHRS and YFSETQ. This CDR3 is CASSFSGTRVAKNIQYF. The CDR3 coding sequence is TGCGCCAGCAGCTTCTCCGGGACAAGGGTAGCCAAAAACATTCAGTACTTC. The whole variable domain, remainder taken from reference TRBV5-1 and TRBJ2-4, is KAGVTQTPRYLIKTRGQQVTLSCSPISGHRSVSWYQQTPGQGLQFLFEYFSETQRNKGNFPGRFSGRQFSNSRSEMNVSTLELGDSALYLCASSFSGTRVAKNIQYFGAGTRLSVL.

This clone was detected only a few times. This rearrangement joins TRBV19 to TRBJ1-2; 11 bases line up with TRBD1. Germline CDR1 reads LNHDA; CDR2 reads SQIVND (reference sequence). Trimming cost V 3 bases and J 4 bases; bases outside gene matches: 10. This CDR3 is built from 17 residues. The CDR3 spells CASSMGLRTGGVYGYTF. CDR3 DNA: TGTGCCAGTAGTATGGGGTTGAGGACAGGGGGCGTCTATGGCTACACCTTC.

In its sample, this clone was seen a few times. This CDR3 reads CAITDSQETQYF. CDR3 nucleotides: TGTGCCATCACAGACAGCCAAGAGACCCAGTACTTC. The chain carries TRBV10-3 and TRBJ2-5, with D tentatively TRBD1 (5 bases). The germline CDR1 and CDR2 sequences are ENHRY and SYGVKD. Trimming took 7 bases from V and 1 from J, leaving 7 bases between them. The CDR3 runs to 12 residues.

This rearrangement joins TRBV14 to TRBJ2-2; no definite D call. V dropped 1 base and J dropped 8 bases, with 8 bases sitting between them. This CDR3 contains 13 residues. The germline V gene has CDR1 SGHDN and CDR2 FVKESK. CDR3 nucleotide sequence: TGTGCCAGCAGCCAAGTCCTATCGGGGGAGCTGTTTTTT. Protein sequence: CASSQVLSGELFF.

The chain uses TRBV6-6 and TRBJ2-1, with 12 bases aligning to TRBD2. The CDR3 spans 16 residues. Trimming removed 5 bases from V and 5 bases from J; junction bases left unmatched: 7. CDR1 is MNHNY and CDR2 is SVGAGI in the germline V gene (reference sequence). The CDR3 region has the DNA TGTGCCAGCAGTCTAACTCGGACTAGCGGGAACAATGAGCAGTTCTTC. Translating gives CASSLTRTSGNNEQFF.

The chain couples TRBV9 to TRBJ1-3; a possible D gene is TRBD1 (6 bases). Trimming took off 4 bases at V and 0 bases at J, with 14 bases between the two ends. CDR3 length equals 16 residues. Per germline, CDR1 SGDLS and CDR2 YYNGEE. The CDR3 here is CASSIRGGSSGNTIYF. CDR3 DNA: TGTGCCAGCAGCATCAGAGGGGGGTCCTCTGGAAACACCATATATTTT.

The rearrangement links TRBV7-3 to TRBJ2-1; D is ambiguous. Germline V gene sequence: CDR1 SGHTA, CDR2 FQGTGA. V was trimmed by 5 bases and J by 1 base, leaving 12 bases between them. The CDR3 has 15 amino acids. The CDR3 DNA sequence: TGTGCCAGCAGCCTATCAGTCGGGTCCTACAATGAGCAGTTCTTC. Its protein is CASSLSVGSYNEQFF.

This clone was detected only a few times. At one of its ends the junction is not consistent with the germline gene, which may arise from a read error. This chain links TRBV7-9 with TRBJ1-2; maybe TRBD1 (5 bases). CDR3 size: 15 residues. Germline CDR1 is SEHNR and CDR2 is FQNEAQ (reference sequence). The CDR3 nucleotides read TGCGCCAGCAGCCAAGTGGATACAGGCCGTGGAGGCTACACCTTC. Translation gives CASSQVDTGRGGYTF.